Presented here are 28 T cell receptor beta chains from one specimen sequenced in a study of shared clonotypes between healthy human individuals. Assay: immunoSEQ multiplex PCR; the TCRdb copy retains only in-frame clones and omits some. Among hundreds of thousands of clones listed, about 96% were seen once. Sequencing was performed on naive CD4+ T cells sorted from blood. The sample's subset: CD45RA+ positively selected. These receptors were taken from a woman in her twenties or thirties in good health.

The rearrangement links TRBV28 to TRBJ1-4; D gene unclear. The germline V gene has CDR1 MDHEN and CDR2 SYDVKM. The CDR3 totals 15 residues. V lost 6 bases to trimming and J lost 2 bases, with 13 bases between them. CDR3 loop: CASRVRGNTNEKLFF. The CDR3, as DNA: TGTGCCAGCAGGGTACGGGGAAATACTAATGAAAAACTGTTTTTT.

V usage is TRBV29-1 and J usage is TRBJ2-1; D gene unclear. This CDR3 has 10 residues. Germline CDR1 is SQVTM and CDR2 is ANQGSEA. Trimming shortened V by 6 bases and J by 9 bases, and 9 bases separated the two germline ends. CDR3 residues: CSVYEAEQFF. The CDR3 bases are TGCAGCGTCTACGAAGCTGAGCAGTTCTTC.

The CDR3 region has the DNA TGTGCCAATCTGATGGGACAGTATTATCAGCCCCAGCATTTT. It encodes CANLMGQYYQPQHF. The V gene is TRBV19, the J gene TRBJ1-5, with TRBD1 matching over 7 bases. This CDR3 has 14 residues. V gave up 10 bases and J gave up 5 bases; unmatched junction bases: 11. Germline loops: CDR1 LNHDA, CDR2 SQIVND (reference sequence).

This chain uses TRBV27 with TRBJ2-1, with 9 bases lining up with TRBD1. Trimming cost V 2 bases and J 6 bases; bases outside gene matches: 11. CDR1 MNHEY and CDR2 SMNVEV come from the germline V gene (reference sequence). The CDR3 has 17 residues. CDR3 in amino acids: CASSLRAVGTGFNEQFF. The CDR3 nucleotides read TGTGCCAGCAGTTTAAGGGCTGTTGGGACAGGGTTCAATGAGCAGTTCTTC.

This chain joins TRBV28 and TRBJ2-7; possibly TRBD1 or TRBD2 for D (5 bases each). Germline values: CDR1 MDHEN, CDR2 SYDVKM. The length of the CDR3 is 13 residues. V lost 6 bases, J lost 1 base, and 10 bases lay in between. CDR3 sequence (DNA): TGTGCCAGCAGCCGAGGGGCTTCCTACGAGCAGTACTTC. Translated, it gives CASSRGASYEQYF.

The V gene is TRBV6-1, the J gene TRBJ1-5; D is undetermined. This CDR3 spans 14 amino acids. In germline, CDR1 is MNHNS, CDR2 SASEGT. V shed 7 bases and J shed 0 bases, with 10 bases lying between them. CDR3 nucleotides: TGTGCCAGCAACACAGATTATAGCAATCAGCCCCAGCATTTT. Its protein is CASNTDYSNQPQHF.

This chain connects TRBV6-4 to TRBJ2-3; no definite D call. Trimming removed 5 bases from V and 4 bases from J, with 13 bases in between. The CDR3 is 14 amino acids. Per the germline V gene, CDR1 is MRHNA and CDR2 is SNTAGT. CDR3 region: CASSHEDGADTQYF. In DNA, the CDR3 is TGTGCCAGCAGTCACGAGGATGGGGCAGATACGCAGTATTTT.

The V call is TRBV6-5, the J call TRBJ1-1; D not resolved. This CDR3 has 14 amino acids. Germline V lookup: CDR1 MNHEY, CDR2 SVGAGI. V lost 0 bases and J lost 6, with 11 bases in between. The CDR3 bases are TGTGCCAGCAGTTACTCGAGCCGATTACCTGAAGCTTTCTTT. Translating gives CASSYSSRLPEAFF.

This clone has only one observation. This chain uses TRBV7-9 with TRBJ2-2; a possible D gene is TRBD1 (7 bases). The V end was cut by 5 bases, the J end by 1 base, with 14 bases between. Germline V lookup: CDR1 SEHNR, CDR2 FQNEAQ (reference sequence). The CDR3 totals 16 residues. Written as DNA, the CDR3 is TGTGCCAGCAGCACCGGAGGGGGCAGGAACACCGGGGAGCTGTTTTTT. This encodes CASSTGGGRNTGELFF.

This chain links TRBV2 with TRBJ2-3; tentatively, D is TRBD2 (5 bases). This CDR3 contains 14 residues. Germline V gives CDR1 SNHLY, CDR2 FYNNEI. V lost 1 base to trimming and J lost 3 bases, with 8 bases between them. CDR3 in amino acids: CASSEGTPTDTQYF. The CDR3 DNA reads as TGTGCCAGCAGTGAAGGGACTCCTACAGATACGCAGTATTTT.

The rearrangement joins TRBV18 to TRBJ2-5, with TRBD2 as a possible D gene (6 bases). V shed 6 bases and J shed 0 bases, with 14 bases lying between them. CDR3 length equals 15 residues. Germline-derived CDR1 and CDR2 are KGHSH and LQKENI. CDR3 residues: CASSPRPSDQETQYF. The CDR3 DNA is TGTGCCAGCTCGCCCCGGCCTAGCGACCAAGAGACCCAGTACTTC.

The V call is TRBV7-6, the J call TRBJ2-1; TRBD2 aligns across 9 bases. CDR3 length equals 15 residues. Germline CDR1 SGHVS, CDR2 FNYEAQ. The trim removed 5 bases at V and 10 bases at J, leaving 12 bases unmatched. The CDR3 reads CASSGGGLASNEQFF. CDR3 sequence (DNA): TGTGCCAGCAGCGGTGGGGGACTAGCATCTAACGAGCAGTTCTTC.

The chain combines TRBV28 with TRBJ2-3, with 7 bases matching TRBD1. CDR1 MDHEN and CDR2 SYDVKM come from the germline V gene. J was trimmed by 5 bases and V by 6 bases; bases with no gene match: 2. The CDR3 contains 12 residues. CDR3 nucleotides: TGTGCCAGCAGGAGGACAGGAGATACGCAGTATTTT. Amino acids: CASRRTGDTQYF.

The chain links TRBV27 to TRBJ2-2; a possible D gene is TRBD1 (5 bases). Germline CDR1 is MNHEY and CDR2 is SMNVEV (reference sequence). CDR3 length: 13 amino acids. V was shortened by 1 base and J by 6 bases, with 6 bases between the two germline ends. The CDR3 DNA reads TGTGCCAGCAGTTTATGGGGCCCCGGGGAGCTGTTTTTT. Its translation is CASSLWGPGELFF.

The V gene is TRBV18, the J gene TRBJ1-1; D is undetermined. Trimming left V 3 bases short and J 1 base short, with 9 bases between. CDR3 length equals 14 residues. Germline lookup yields CDR1 KGHSH and CDR2 LQKENI. CDR3: CASSPLGPNTEAFF. CDR3 DNA sequence: TGTGCCAGCTCACCGCTAGGACCGAACACTGAAGCTTTCTTT.

The chain carries TRBV6-5 and TRBJ2-7; D unresolved. Trimming took off 6 bases at V and 0 bases at J, with 9 bases between the two ends. This CDR3 is built from 13 residues. Germline V lookup: CDR1 MNHEY, CDR2 SVGAGI. The CDR3 DNA is TGTGCCAGCAGGGACGGTTCCTCCTACGAGCAGTACTTC. Its translation is CASRDGSSYEQYF.

This clone was seen more than once but under ten times. V usage is TRBV7-9 and J usage is TRBJ2-7; 7 nucleotides agree with TRBD2. This CDR3 is built from 15 residues. Germline CDR1 and CDR2: SEHNR and FQNEAQ (reference sequence). Germline trimming cut 5 bases from V and 5 bases from J; bases unmatched to any gene: 12. CDR3 nucleotide sequence: TGTGCCAGCAGCCCTCCCGGGACTACGGTTAACGAGCAGTACTTC. Translation: CASSPPGTTVNEQYF.

This chain uses TRBV5-1 with TRBJ2-7; D unresolved. Trimming pared 0 bases from V and 0 bases from J, leaving 13 bases between. From germline, CDR1 is SGHRS and CDR2 YFSETQ. The CDR3 is made up of 16 amino acids. The CDR3 bases are TGCGCCAGCAGCTTGGTGGTAGGCTCTAACTCCTACGAGCAGTACTTC. This gives the protein CASSLVVGSNSYEQYF.

This chain links TRBV7-2 with TRBJ2-7; D tentatively reads TRBD1 or TRBD2 (6 bases each). V was clipped by 6 bases and J by 5 bases, with 17 bases between them. The CDR3 extends over 14 amino acids. CDR1 and CDR2 from the germline V gene are SGHTA and FQGNSA. CDR3 loop: CASRRGGRAHEQYF. The CDR3 DNA reads as TGTGCCAGCAGGAGAGGGGGGAGAGCCCACGAGCAGTACTTC.

V and J are TRBV21-1 and TRBJ1-1. TRBV21-1 is marked as a pseudogene. The CDR3 length is 13 residues. The CDR3 loop is CASPRDSGTEAFF. CDR3 sequence (DNA): TGTGCCAGCCCACGTGATTCTGGCACTGAAGCTTTCTTT.

The rearrangement uses TRBV19 and TRBJ1-5; no definite D call. Germline CDR1 reads LNHDA; CDR2 reads SQIVND (reference sequence). CDR3 size: 15 residues. V lost 5 bases and J lost 1, with 12 bases in between. DNA for the CDR3: TGTGCCAGTAGTCCCCGGCGGCAGAGCAATCAGCCCCAGCATTTT. Translation: CASSPRRQSNQPQHF.

This clone occurred a few times. The chain carries TRBV5-1 and TRBJ2-7; 12 bases match TRBD1. Germline V gene sequence: CDR1 SGHRS, CDR2 YFSETQ. This CDR3 region has 17 residues. The V gene end was trimmed by 0 bases and the J gene end by 7 bases; junction bases not matched to a gene: 11. The CDR3 spells CASSLGASGQGAGEQYF. CDR3 DNA sequence: TGCGCCAGCAGCTTGGGAGCCTCGGGACAGGGGGCGGGGGAGCAGTACTTC.

V gene TRBV14 combines with J gene TRBJ2-2; the match to TRBD1 covers 7 bases. This CDR3 spans 14 amino acids. V dropped 3 bases and J dropped 7; count of bases not matched to a gene: 5. CDR1 is SGHDN, CDR2 FVKESK, per germline. The CDR3 DNA sequence: TGTGCCAGCAGCCAGCGAGGGGGCGGCGGGGAGCTGTTTTTT. Its translation: CASSQRGGGGELFF.

The rearrangement joins TRBV30 to TRBJ2-1; tentatively, D is TRBD2 (6 bases). The CDR3 totals 16 residues. The germline gives CDR1 GTSNPN, CDR2 SVGIG (reference sequence). With 0 bases removed from V and 9 bases from J, the gap between germline ends came to 21 bases. Here the CDR3 DNA reads TGTGCCTGGAGTGTACCCAGGACTAAGAGAACGACTGAGCAGTTCTTC. It encodes CAWSVPRTKRTTEQFF.

The chain uses TRBV28 and TRBJ1-5; a weak D match, TRBD1 (5 bases). Germline V gene data show CDR1 as MDHEN and CDR2 as SYDVKM. The CDR3 consists of 15 residues. With 6 bases removed from V and 4 bases from J, the gap between germline ends came to 16 bases. For the CDR3, the DNA is TGTGCCAGCAGCTGGAGTGGCTCAGGGAATCAGCCCCAGCATTTT. It translates to CASSWSGSGNQPQHF.

The rearrangement joins TRBV19 to TRBJ2-3; 7 nucleotides align to TRBD1. V lost 7 bases and J lost 2; bases outside the gene matches: 6. There are 14 residues in the CDR3. The germline gives CDR1 LNHDA, CDR2 SQIVND (reference sequence). The CDR3 loop reads CASNPGQSTDTQYF. In DNA form, the CDR3 reads TGTGCCAGTAATCCGGGACAGTCCACAGATACGCAGTATTTT.

The chain combines TRBV28 with TRBJ2-3, with D unclear. V lost 11 bases to trimming and J lost 3 bases, with 18 bases between them. Germline CDR1 MDHEN, CDR2 SYDVKM. The CDR3 extends over 14 amino acids. The CDR3 loop reads CAATPPVGTDTQYF. In nucleotides, the CDR3 is TGTGCCGCCACACCTCCTGTCGGGACAGATACGCAGTATTTT. The complete variable domain, with remaining parts taken from reference TRBV28 and TRBJ2-3, reads DVKVTQSSRYLVKRTGEKVFLECVQDMDHENMFWYRQDPGLGLRLIYFSYDVKMKEKGDIPEGYSVSREKKERFSLILESASTNQTSMYLCAATPPVGTDTQYFGPGTRLTVL.

The J gene is TRBJ2-7, the V gene TRBV6-1, with D unresolved. Germline CDR1 MNHNS, CDR2 SASEGT. The CDR3 length is 16 residues. V was shortened by 0 bases and J by 1 base, with 13 bases between the two germline ends. This chain's CDR3 is CASSEALTAFSYEQYF. CDR3 DNA: TGTGCCAGCAGTGAAGCGCTTACGGCATTTTCCTACGAGCAGTACTTC.